The 22 T cell receptor beta chains below were found in one sample sequenced in a study of cytomegalovirus exposure and HLA in healthy donors. Vbeta (60) and Jbeta (13) primers were used in the PCR. The repertoire was sequenced with immunoSEQ multiplex PCR; TCRdb's copy has only in-frame clones and lacks some. This table has roughly 200,000 clones, 75% to 80% appearing once. The sequenced material came from PBMCs. The receptors originated from a woman aged 25 to 45 in good health and CMV-seropositive.

As regards this clone: The same CDR3 also results from other DNA sequences found in this sample. V is TRBV19 and J is TRBJ1-5, with D perhaps matching TRBD1 (5 bases). CDR3 size: 14 residues. Germline CDR1 reads LNHDA; CDR2 reads SQIVND (reference sequence). V lost 2 bases and J lost 5, with 10 bases in between. CDR3: CASSITGGDQPQHF. CDR3 nucleotides: TGTGCCAGTAGTATAACCGGGGGGGATCAGCCCCAGCATTTT.

This clone was counted only a few times. The CDR3 loop reads CASSHGGHTDTQYF. The CDR3 bases are TGTGCCAGCAGCCACGGGGGTCACACAGATACGCAGTATTTT. This chain joins TRBV6-4 and TRBJ2-3; D perhaps matches TRBD2 (6 bases). The CDR3 is made up of 14 amino acids. Germline V gives CDR1 MRHNA, CDR2 SNTAGT. V lost 6 bases, J lost 2 bases, and 12 bases lay in between.

The rearrangement joins TRBV1 to TRBJ2-7; no check of the table's D call, TRBD2, against the DNA was made. TRBV1 is classified as a pseudogene. The CDR3 sequence is 8 residues long. The chain's CDR3 is CPSPDWYF. The CDR3 DNA is TGCCCCTCCCCCGACTGGTACTTC.

This clone was recorded once. Written as DNA, the CDR3 is TGTGCCAGCCGGACTGACACTGAAGCTTTCTTT. It encodes CASRTDTEAFF. V is TRBV7-9 and J is TRBJ1-1; the D is unclear. V lost 8 bases and J 3 bases, leaving 7 bases between the germline ends. This CDR3 has 11 residues. Germline values: CDR1 SEHNR, CDR2 FQNEAQ (reference sequence).

The chain recombines TRBV5-8 with TRBJ1-5; the D is unclear. Germline V gene data show CDR1 as SGHTS and CDR2 as YDEGEE. Trimming removed 1 base from V and 3 bases from J, with 8 bases in between. The CDR3 runs to 14 residues. CDR3 coding DNA: TGTGCCAGCAGCTTGCCGAGAGACAATCAGCCCCAGCATTTT. It specifies CASSLPRDNQPQHF.

The count of this clone is one. This sequence joins TRBV5-1 and TRBJ2-5; 9 bases are shared with TRBD2. The CDR3 has 14 amino acids. CDR1 and CDR2 (germline): SGHRS, YFSETQ. The V gene end was trimmed by 2 bases and the J gene end by 4 bases; junction bases not matched to a gene: 3. CDR3 sequence: CASSFSGRGETQYF. CDR3 sequence (DNA): TGCGCCAGCAGCTTTAGCGGGAGAGGAGAGACCCAGTACTTC.

The V call is TRBV28, the J call TRBJ1-1, with D maybe TRBD1 (6 bases). The CDR3 has 12 amino acids. Germline-derived CDR1 and CDR2 are MDHEN and SYDVKM. The V and J ends lost 5 bases and 11 bases respectively, with 15 bases between them. In nucleotides, the CDR3 is TGTGCCAGCAGTGGGGACGCAGGGGTGGCTTTCTTT. It encodes CASSGDAGVAFF. The variable domain in full, completed from reference TRBV28 and TRBJ1-1, reads DVKVTQSSRYLVKRTGEKVFLECVQDMDHENMFWYRQDPGLGLRLIYFSYDVKMKEKGDIPEGYSVSREKKERFSLILESASTNQTSMYLCASSGDAGVAFFGQGTRLTVV.

This clone was detected once. This sequence joins TRBV21-1 and TRBJ1-1; TRBD1, the table's D call, was not compared with the DNA. TRBV21-1 is given as a pseudogene. The CDR3 totals 14 residues. In DNA form, the CDR3 reads TGTGCCAGCAGCCCTGACGACAGGAACACTGAAGCTTTCTTT. Amino acids: CASSPDDRNTEAFF.

Only one count was recorded for this clone. This chain joins TRBV18 and TRBJ2-6, with D possibly being TRBD2 (5 bases). There are 15 residues in the CDR3. From germline, CDR1 is KGHSH and CDR2 LQKENI. The V gene lost 0 bases and the J gene lost 2 bases, with 5 bases spanning the gap. The CDR3 DNA follows: TGTGCCAGCTCACCACCGAGGGCTGGGGCCAACGTCCTGACTTTC. Protein sequence: CASSPPRAGANVLTF.

The chain recombines TRBV7-9 with TRBJ2-7; 8 positions agree with TRBD2. CDR3 size: 14 residues. Germline V gives CDR1 SEHNR, CDR2 FQNEAQ (reference sequence). V was pared by 5 bases and J by 4 bases, with 7 bases of the junction left unmatched. CDR3 in amino acids: CASSLASGPYEQYF. As DNA, the CDR3 is TGTGCCAGCAGCCTGGCTAGCGGGCCATACGAGCAGTACTTC. The whole variable domain, filled in from reference TRBV7-9 and TRBJ2-7, reads DTGVSQNPRHKITKRGQNVTFRCDPISEHNRLYWYRQTLGQGPEFLTYFQNEAQLEKSRLLSDRFSAERPKGSFSTLEIQRTEQGDSAMYLCASSLASGPYEQYFGPGTRLTVT.

CDR3 sequence (DNA): TGTGCCAGCAGGAAGAGCGCGAACACTGAAGCTTTCTTT. This encodes CASRKSANTEAFF. This chain connects TRBV7-8 to TRBJ1-1; D uncertain. Trimming shortened V by 6 bases and J by 1 base, and 9 bases separated the two germline ends. Germline V CDR1 and CDR2: SGHVS, FQNEAQ. The CDR3 loop spans 13 amino acids.

The chain couples TRBV30 to TRBJ2-3, with D maybe TRBD1 (5 bases). V shed 0 bases and J shed 7 bases, with 17 bases lying between them. The CDR3 is 15 residues long. Per the germline V gene, CDR1 is GTSNPN and CDR2 is SVGIG (reference sequence). CDR3 loop: CAWSVLRLAGNTQYF. The CDR3 DNA reads TGTGCCTGGAGTGTACTCCGACTGGCAGGGAATACGCAGTATTTT.

V gene TRBV5-4 combines with J gene TRBJ2-5; 8 bases are a match to TRBD1. The J call is doubtful: the DNA matches TRBJ2-7 better. Germline V gives CDR1 SGHNT, CDR2 YYREEE (reference sequence). This CDR3 is built from 14 residues. The CDR3 DNA reads as TGTGCCAGCAGCTCTATGGGACAGGAACACGAGCAGTACTTC. Its translation: CASSSMGQEHEQYF.

This clone has just one count. The CDR3 nucleotides are TGTGCCAGCAGCGTAGGACAGCCCCAAGGGGGTGAAAAACTGTTTTTT. This codes for CASSVGQPQGGEKLFF. This rearrangement joins TRBV7-2 to TRBJ1-4; TRBD1 is a possible D gene (6 bases). V lost 5 bases to trimming and J lost 7 bases, with 20 bases between them. Looked up from germline, CDR1 is SGHTA and CDR2 is FQGNSA. The CDR3 runs 16 residues.

This clone occurred once. This rearrangement joins TRBV6-5 to TRBJ1-6; the D gene is possibly TRBD1 (5 bases). This CDR3 contains 14 residues. The V and J ends lost 6 bases and 10 bases respectively, with 16 bases between them. Per the germline V gene, CDR1 is MNHEY and CDR2 is SVGAGI. CDR3 region: CASSLDSRLSPLHF. CDR3 nucleotides: TGTGCCAGCAGCCTCGACAGTAGGCTCTCACCCCTCCACTTT.

The chain recombines TRBV30 with TRBJ1-5; TRBD1 is a possible D gene (5 bases). Germline loops: CDR1 GTSNPN, CDR2 SVGIG (reference sequence). CDR3 length: 15 residues. V dropped 3 bases and J dropped 4 bases, with 16 bases sitting between them. CDR3 loop: CAWSDGTLRNQPQHF. CDR3 nucleotides: TGTGCCTGGAGCGACGGGACTCTGAGGAATCAGCCCCAGCATTTT.

This chain connects TRBV2 to TRBJ2-1, with D unclear. Trimming shortened V by 1 base and J by 5 bases, and 6 bases separated the two germline ends. The CDR3 covers 13 residues. Looked up from germline, CDR1 is SNHLY and CDR2 is FYNNEI. CDR3 coding DNA: TGTGCCAGCAGTGAAGGCGCAAACAATGAGCAGTTCTTC. Translation: CASSEGANNEQFF.

The chain carries TRBV19 and TRBJ2-3, with TRBD1 as a possible D gene (7 bases). The CDR3 has 13 amino acids. V gave up 4 bases and J gave up 4 bases, with 9 bases separating them. The germline V gene encodes CDR1 LNHDA and CDR2 SQIVND (reference sequence). Here the CDR3 reads CASSSRGADTQYF. Here the CDR3 DNA reads TGTGCCAGTAGTAGCAGGGGGGCAGATACGCAGTATTTT.

Points on this clone: The identical CDR3 is also encoded by other nucleotide sequences in the sample. The V gene is TRBV28, the J gene TRBJ1-5; D gene unclear. With 2 bases removed from V and 1 base from J, the gap between germline ends came to 9 bases. This CDR3 is 15 amino acids long. Germline assignment: CDR1 MDHEN and CDR2 SYDVKM. The CDR3 is CASSLGGQSNQPQHF. CDR3 bases: TGTGCCAGCAGTTTAGGTGGGCAGAGCAATCAGCCCCAGCATTTT.

About this clone itself: An end of the junction differs from the germline gene, which may be a read error. This chain connects TRBV7-9 to TRBJ2-7, with 11 bases lining up with TRBD1. Germline CDR1 is SEHNR and CDR2 is FQNEAQ (reference sequence). The CDR3 has 15 amino acids. CDR3 protein: CSSSPGQGATYEQYF. The CDR3 bases are TGTTCCAGCAGCCCCGGACAGGGGGCAACGTACGAGCAGTACTTC.

The V and J genes are TRBV7-3 and TRBJ2-7; no reliable D call. CDR1 is SGHTA and CDR2 is FQGTGA in the germline V gene. CDR3 length: 15 residues. Trimming cost V 2 bases and J 3 bases, with 14 bases left between them. CDR3 amino acids: CASSLAPGGNYEQYF. CDR3 nucleotide sequence: TGTGCCAGCAGCTTAGCCCCTGGCGGTAACTACGAGCAGTACTTC.

This chain links TRBV5-1 with TRBJ2-3; 7 nucleotides agree with TRBD2. The V segment lost 3 bases and the J segment 2 bases; nucleotides outside the gene matches: 3. The CDR3 has 14 amino acids. Germline V lookup: CDR1 SGHRS, CDR2 YFSETQ. The CDR3 coding sequence is TGCGCCAGCAGCTCGGGACTAAACACAGATACGCAGTATTTT. Its protein is CASSSGLNTDTQYF.